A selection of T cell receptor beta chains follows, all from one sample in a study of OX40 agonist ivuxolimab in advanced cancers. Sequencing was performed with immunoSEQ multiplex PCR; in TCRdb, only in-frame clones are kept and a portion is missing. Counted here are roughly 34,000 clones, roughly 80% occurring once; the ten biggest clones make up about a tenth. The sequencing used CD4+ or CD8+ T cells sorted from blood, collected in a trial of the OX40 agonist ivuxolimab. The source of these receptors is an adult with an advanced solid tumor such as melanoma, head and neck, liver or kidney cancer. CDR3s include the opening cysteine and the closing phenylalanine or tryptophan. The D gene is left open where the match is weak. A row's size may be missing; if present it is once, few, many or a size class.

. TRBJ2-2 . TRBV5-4 TGTGCCAGCAGGAGTGGTCGGGGAAACACCGGGGAGCTGTTTTTT CASRSGRGNTGELFF
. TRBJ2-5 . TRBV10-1 TGCGCCAGCAACCGAGAGACCCAGTACTTC CASNRETQYF
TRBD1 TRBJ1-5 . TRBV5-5 TGTGCCAGCAGTTTGGGACAGAGCAATCAGCCCCAGCATTTT CASSLGQSNQPQHF
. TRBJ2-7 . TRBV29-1 TGCAGCACTGTTTCCGGGGGTTCCGAGCAGTACTTC CSTVSGGSEQYF
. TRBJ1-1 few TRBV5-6 TGTGCCAGCAGCTTGGGATGGACTGAAGCTTTCTTT CASSLGWTEAFF
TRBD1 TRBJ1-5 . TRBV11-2 TGTGCCAGCAGCTTAAACAGGGGTTCGCCCCAGCATTTT CASSLNRGSPQHF
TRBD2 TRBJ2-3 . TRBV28 TGTGCCAGCAGTTCCCTGACTAGCGGGGGCCCTGCCGAGAGAACAGATACGCAGTATTTT CASSSLTSGGPAERTDTQYF
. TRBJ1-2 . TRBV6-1 TGTGCCAGCAGTGAAGCGATAAGAAGCTACACCTTC CASSEAIRSYTF
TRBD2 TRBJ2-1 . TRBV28 TGTGCCAGCGTGACTAGCGGGGGGTTTGAGCAGTTCTTC CASVTSGGFEQFF
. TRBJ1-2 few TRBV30 TGTGCCTGGAGTGATCAGGGAAATGGCTACACCTTC CAWSDQGNGYTF
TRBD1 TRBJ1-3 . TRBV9 TGTGCCAGCAGCCCTAAATCGACAGGGATCTCTGGAAACACCATATATTTT CASSPKSTGISGNTIYF
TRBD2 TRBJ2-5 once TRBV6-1 TGTGCCAGCAGACTAGCGGGGGAAGAGACCCAGTACTTC CASRLAGEETQYF
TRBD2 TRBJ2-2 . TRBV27 TGTGCCAGCAGTTTCGGGAGGGGGGGCACCGGGGAGCTGTTTTTT CASSFGRGGTGELFF
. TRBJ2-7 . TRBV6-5 TGTGCCAGCAGTCAGGGGGGGGCCCTCTCCTACGAGCAGTACTTC CASSQGGALSYEQYF
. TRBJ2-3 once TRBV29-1 TGCAGCGTTGGGGGCGGGACGCAGTATTTT CSVGGGTQYF
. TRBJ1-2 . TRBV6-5 TGTGCCAGCAGTTTTAACAGCTATGGCTACACCTTC CASSFNSYGYTF
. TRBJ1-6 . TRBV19 TGTGCCAGTAGTATGGTTGAATTTAATTCACCCCTCCACTTT CASSMVEFNSPLHF
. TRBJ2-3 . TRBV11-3 TGTGCCAGCAGCTTAGTTTCTCACGGAGATACGCAGTATTTT CASSLVSHGDTQYF
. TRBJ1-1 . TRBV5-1 TGCGCCAGCAGCTTGGTTGGGGTTGGGGCAGGGGATCAAGCTTTCTTT CASSLVGVGAGDQAFF
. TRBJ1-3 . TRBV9 TGTGCCAGCAGCGCCCCGGCCTCTGGAAACACCATATATTTT CASSAPASGNTIYF
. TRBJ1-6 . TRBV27 TGTGCCAGCAGTTTATTCAGGATTGCGGGGGCAAATTCACCCCTCCACTTT CASSLFRIAGANSPLHF
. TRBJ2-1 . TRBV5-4 TGTGCCAGCAGCCCTAGACTCTCACCCTACAATGAGCAGTTCTTC CASSPRLSPYNEQFF
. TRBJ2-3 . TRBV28 TGTGCCAGCAGTCCAGACACCTATACGCAGTATTTT CASSPDTYTQYF
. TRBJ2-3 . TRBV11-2 TGTGCCAGCAGCTTGACAGTCGCAGATACGCAGTATTTT CASSLTVADTQYF
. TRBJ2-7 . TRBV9 TGTGCCAGCAGCGTACGCCAGATCGACTACGAGCAGTACTTC CASSVRQIDYEQYF
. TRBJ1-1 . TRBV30 TGTGCCTGGAGGTTGCAGGGGAGCACTGAAGCTTTCTTT CAWRLQGSTEAFF
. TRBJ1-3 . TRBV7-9 TGTGCCAGCAGCCAGGGACGGAAATCTGGAAACACCATATATTTT CASSQGRKSGNTIYF
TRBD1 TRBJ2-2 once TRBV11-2 TGTGCCAGCAGCTTAGATCCTTGGACAGGGGAGGACACCGGGGAGCTGTTTTTT CASSLDPWTGEDTGELFF
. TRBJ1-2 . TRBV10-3 TGTGCCATCAGTGAGTCTTACAGAACAAATGGCTACACCTTC CAISESYRTNGYTF
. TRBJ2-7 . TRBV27 TGTGCCAGCACCTTGACAGCTCACTCCTACGAGCAGTACTTC CASTLTAHSYEQYF
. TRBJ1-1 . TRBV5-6 TGTGCCAGCAGCCCAGCCGGGACGGGGAACACTGAAGCTTTCTTT CASSPAGTGNTEAFF
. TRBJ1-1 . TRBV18 TGTGCCAGCTCACTACTAGCGGGCACTGAAGCTTTCTTT CASSLLAGTEAFF
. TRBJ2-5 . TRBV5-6 TGTGCCAGCAGCTTGATTAGCGGAGTCCAAGAGACCCAGTACTTC CASSLISGVQETQYF
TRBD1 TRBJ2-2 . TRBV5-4 TGTGCCAGCAGTCTCTTTCGGACAGGCCAGCGCGCGAACACCGGGGAGCTGTTTTTT CASSLFRTGQRANTGELFF
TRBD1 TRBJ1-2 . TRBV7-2 TGTGCCAGCACCCTCCGACTGGGGGGCAGGGGGTCCTATGGCTACACCTTC CASTLRLGGRGSYGYTF